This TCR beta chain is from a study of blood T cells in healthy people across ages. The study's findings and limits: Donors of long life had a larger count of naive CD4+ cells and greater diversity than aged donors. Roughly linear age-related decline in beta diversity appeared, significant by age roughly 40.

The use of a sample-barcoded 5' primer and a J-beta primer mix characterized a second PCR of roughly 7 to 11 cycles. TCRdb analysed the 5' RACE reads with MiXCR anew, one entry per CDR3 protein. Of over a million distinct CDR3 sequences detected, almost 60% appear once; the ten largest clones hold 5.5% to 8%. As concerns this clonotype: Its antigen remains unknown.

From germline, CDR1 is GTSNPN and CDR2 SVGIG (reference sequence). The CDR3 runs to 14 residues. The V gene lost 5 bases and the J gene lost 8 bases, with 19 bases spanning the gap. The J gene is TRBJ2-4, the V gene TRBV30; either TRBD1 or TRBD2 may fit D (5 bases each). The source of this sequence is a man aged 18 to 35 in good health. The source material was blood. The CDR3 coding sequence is TGTGCCTGGGGAGGCGGGCAGGGTCGTTACATTCAGTACTTC. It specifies CAWGGGQGRYIQYF.